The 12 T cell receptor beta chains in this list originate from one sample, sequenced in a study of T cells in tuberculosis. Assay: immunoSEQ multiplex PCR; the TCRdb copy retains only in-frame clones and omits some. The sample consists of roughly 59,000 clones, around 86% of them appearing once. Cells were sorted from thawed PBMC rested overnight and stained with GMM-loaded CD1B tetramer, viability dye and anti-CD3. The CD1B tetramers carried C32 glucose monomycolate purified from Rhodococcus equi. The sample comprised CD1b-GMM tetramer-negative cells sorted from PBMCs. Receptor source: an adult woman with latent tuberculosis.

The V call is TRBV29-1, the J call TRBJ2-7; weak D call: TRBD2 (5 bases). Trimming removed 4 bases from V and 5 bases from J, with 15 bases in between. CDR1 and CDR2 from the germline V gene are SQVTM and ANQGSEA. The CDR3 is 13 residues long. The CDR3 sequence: CSVGVGVKNEQYF. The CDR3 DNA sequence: TGCAGCGTTGGGGTGGGAGTAAAAAACGAGCAGTACTTC.

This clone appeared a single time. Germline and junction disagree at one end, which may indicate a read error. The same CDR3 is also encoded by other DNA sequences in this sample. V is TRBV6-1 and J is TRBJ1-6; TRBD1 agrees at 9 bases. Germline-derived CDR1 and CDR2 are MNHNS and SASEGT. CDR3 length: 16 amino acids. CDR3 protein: CASSVDRGSYNSPLHF. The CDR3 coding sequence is TGTGCCAGCAGTGTTGACAGGGGGTCCTATAATTCCCCCCTCCACTTT.

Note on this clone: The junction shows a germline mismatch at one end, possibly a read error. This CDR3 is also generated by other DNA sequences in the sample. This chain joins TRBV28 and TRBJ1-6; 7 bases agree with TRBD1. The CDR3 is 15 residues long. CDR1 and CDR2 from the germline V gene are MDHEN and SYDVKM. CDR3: CASRSGDRYNSPLHF. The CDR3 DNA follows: TGTGCCAGCAGGTCCGGGGACAGATATAATTCCCCCCTCCACTTT.

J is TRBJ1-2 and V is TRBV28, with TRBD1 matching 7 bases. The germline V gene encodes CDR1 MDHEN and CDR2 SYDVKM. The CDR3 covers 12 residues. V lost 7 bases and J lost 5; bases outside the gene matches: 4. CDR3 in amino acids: CASIRQGYGYTF. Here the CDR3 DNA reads TGTGCCAGCATTAGACAGGGTTATGGCTACACCTTC.

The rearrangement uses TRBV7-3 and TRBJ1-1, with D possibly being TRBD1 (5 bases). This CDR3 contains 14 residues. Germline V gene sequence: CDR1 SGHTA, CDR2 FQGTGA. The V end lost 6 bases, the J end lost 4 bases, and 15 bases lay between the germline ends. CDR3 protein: CASRRDSWGTEAFF. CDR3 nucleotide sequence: TGTGCCAGCAGACGGGACTCCTGGGGCACTGAAGCTTTCTTT.

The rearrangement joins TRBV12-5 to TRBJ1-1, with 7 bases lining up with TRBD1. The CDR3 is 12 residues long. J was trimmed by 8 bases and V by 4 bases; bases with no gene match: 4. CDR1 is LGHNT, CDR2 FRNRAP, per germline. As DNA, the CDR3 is TGTGCTAGTGGTTATGGACAGGTCGAAGCTTTCTTT. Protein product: CASGYGQVEAFF.

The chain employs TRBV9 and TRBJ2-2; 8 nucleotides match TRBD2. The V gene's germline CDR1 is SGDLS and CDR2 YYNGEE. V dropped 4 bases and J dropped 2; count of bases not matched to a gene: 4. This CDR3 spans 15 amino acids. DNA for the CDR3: TGTGCCAGCAGCTTCCTAGCGGGTAACACCGGGGAGCTGTTTTTT. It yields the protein CASSFLAGNTGELFF.

CDR3 in DNA: TGTGCCAGCAGGGGAGCGGGAGGGAACACCGGGGAGCTGTTTTTT. Its translation is CASRGAGGNTGELFF. The rearrangement joins TRBV6-6 to TRBJ2-2, with 9 bases aligning to TRBD2. The length of the CDR3 is 15 residues. Germline values: CDR1 MNHNY, CDR2 SVGAGI (reference sequence). J was trimmed by 1 base and V by 6 bases; bases with no gene match: 3.

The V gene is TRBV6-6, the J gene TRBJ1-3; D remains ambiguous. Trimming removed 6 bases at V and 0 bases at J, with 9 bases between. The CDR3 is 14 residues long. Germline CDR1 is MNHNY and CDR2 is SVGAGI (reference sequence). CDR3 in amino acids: CASSPTLSGNTIYF. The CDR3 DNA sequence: TGTGCCAGCAGCCCTACCCTCTCTGGAAACACCATATATTTT.

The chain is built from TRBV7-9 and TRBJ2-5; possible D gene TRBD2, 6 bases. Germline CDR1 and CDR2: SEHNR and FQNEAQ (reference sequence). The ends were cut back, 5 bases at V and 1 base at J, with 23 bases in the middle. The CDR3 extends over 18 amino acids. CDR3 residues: CASSPGWRARDPQETQYF. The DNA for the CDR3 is TGTGCCAGCAGCCCCGGGTGGAGGGCCCGGGATCCCCAAGAGACCCAGTACTTC.

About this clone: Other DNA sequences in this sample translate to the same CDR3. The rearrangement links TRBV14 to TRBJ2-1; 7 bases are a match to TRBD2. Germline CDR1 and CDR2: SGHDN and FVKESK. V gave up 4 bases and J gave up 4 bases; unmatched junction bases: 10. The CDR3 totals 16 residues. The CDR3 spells CASSRGWLAAYNEQFF. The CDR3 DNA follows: TGTGCCAGCAGCCGTGGTTGGCTAGCGGCGTACAATGAGCAGTTCTTC.

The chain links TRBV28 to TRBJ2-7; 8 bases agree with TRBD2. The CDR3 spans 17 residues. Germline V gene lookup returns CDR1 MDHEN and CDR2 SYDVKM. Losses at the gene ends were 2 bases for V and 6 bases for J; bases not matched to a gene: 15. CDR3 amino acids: CASSLRPWTGGPSEQYF. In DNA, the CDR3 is TGTGCCAGCAGTTTAAGGCCGTGGACGGGAGGGCCGTCCGAGCAGTACTTC.